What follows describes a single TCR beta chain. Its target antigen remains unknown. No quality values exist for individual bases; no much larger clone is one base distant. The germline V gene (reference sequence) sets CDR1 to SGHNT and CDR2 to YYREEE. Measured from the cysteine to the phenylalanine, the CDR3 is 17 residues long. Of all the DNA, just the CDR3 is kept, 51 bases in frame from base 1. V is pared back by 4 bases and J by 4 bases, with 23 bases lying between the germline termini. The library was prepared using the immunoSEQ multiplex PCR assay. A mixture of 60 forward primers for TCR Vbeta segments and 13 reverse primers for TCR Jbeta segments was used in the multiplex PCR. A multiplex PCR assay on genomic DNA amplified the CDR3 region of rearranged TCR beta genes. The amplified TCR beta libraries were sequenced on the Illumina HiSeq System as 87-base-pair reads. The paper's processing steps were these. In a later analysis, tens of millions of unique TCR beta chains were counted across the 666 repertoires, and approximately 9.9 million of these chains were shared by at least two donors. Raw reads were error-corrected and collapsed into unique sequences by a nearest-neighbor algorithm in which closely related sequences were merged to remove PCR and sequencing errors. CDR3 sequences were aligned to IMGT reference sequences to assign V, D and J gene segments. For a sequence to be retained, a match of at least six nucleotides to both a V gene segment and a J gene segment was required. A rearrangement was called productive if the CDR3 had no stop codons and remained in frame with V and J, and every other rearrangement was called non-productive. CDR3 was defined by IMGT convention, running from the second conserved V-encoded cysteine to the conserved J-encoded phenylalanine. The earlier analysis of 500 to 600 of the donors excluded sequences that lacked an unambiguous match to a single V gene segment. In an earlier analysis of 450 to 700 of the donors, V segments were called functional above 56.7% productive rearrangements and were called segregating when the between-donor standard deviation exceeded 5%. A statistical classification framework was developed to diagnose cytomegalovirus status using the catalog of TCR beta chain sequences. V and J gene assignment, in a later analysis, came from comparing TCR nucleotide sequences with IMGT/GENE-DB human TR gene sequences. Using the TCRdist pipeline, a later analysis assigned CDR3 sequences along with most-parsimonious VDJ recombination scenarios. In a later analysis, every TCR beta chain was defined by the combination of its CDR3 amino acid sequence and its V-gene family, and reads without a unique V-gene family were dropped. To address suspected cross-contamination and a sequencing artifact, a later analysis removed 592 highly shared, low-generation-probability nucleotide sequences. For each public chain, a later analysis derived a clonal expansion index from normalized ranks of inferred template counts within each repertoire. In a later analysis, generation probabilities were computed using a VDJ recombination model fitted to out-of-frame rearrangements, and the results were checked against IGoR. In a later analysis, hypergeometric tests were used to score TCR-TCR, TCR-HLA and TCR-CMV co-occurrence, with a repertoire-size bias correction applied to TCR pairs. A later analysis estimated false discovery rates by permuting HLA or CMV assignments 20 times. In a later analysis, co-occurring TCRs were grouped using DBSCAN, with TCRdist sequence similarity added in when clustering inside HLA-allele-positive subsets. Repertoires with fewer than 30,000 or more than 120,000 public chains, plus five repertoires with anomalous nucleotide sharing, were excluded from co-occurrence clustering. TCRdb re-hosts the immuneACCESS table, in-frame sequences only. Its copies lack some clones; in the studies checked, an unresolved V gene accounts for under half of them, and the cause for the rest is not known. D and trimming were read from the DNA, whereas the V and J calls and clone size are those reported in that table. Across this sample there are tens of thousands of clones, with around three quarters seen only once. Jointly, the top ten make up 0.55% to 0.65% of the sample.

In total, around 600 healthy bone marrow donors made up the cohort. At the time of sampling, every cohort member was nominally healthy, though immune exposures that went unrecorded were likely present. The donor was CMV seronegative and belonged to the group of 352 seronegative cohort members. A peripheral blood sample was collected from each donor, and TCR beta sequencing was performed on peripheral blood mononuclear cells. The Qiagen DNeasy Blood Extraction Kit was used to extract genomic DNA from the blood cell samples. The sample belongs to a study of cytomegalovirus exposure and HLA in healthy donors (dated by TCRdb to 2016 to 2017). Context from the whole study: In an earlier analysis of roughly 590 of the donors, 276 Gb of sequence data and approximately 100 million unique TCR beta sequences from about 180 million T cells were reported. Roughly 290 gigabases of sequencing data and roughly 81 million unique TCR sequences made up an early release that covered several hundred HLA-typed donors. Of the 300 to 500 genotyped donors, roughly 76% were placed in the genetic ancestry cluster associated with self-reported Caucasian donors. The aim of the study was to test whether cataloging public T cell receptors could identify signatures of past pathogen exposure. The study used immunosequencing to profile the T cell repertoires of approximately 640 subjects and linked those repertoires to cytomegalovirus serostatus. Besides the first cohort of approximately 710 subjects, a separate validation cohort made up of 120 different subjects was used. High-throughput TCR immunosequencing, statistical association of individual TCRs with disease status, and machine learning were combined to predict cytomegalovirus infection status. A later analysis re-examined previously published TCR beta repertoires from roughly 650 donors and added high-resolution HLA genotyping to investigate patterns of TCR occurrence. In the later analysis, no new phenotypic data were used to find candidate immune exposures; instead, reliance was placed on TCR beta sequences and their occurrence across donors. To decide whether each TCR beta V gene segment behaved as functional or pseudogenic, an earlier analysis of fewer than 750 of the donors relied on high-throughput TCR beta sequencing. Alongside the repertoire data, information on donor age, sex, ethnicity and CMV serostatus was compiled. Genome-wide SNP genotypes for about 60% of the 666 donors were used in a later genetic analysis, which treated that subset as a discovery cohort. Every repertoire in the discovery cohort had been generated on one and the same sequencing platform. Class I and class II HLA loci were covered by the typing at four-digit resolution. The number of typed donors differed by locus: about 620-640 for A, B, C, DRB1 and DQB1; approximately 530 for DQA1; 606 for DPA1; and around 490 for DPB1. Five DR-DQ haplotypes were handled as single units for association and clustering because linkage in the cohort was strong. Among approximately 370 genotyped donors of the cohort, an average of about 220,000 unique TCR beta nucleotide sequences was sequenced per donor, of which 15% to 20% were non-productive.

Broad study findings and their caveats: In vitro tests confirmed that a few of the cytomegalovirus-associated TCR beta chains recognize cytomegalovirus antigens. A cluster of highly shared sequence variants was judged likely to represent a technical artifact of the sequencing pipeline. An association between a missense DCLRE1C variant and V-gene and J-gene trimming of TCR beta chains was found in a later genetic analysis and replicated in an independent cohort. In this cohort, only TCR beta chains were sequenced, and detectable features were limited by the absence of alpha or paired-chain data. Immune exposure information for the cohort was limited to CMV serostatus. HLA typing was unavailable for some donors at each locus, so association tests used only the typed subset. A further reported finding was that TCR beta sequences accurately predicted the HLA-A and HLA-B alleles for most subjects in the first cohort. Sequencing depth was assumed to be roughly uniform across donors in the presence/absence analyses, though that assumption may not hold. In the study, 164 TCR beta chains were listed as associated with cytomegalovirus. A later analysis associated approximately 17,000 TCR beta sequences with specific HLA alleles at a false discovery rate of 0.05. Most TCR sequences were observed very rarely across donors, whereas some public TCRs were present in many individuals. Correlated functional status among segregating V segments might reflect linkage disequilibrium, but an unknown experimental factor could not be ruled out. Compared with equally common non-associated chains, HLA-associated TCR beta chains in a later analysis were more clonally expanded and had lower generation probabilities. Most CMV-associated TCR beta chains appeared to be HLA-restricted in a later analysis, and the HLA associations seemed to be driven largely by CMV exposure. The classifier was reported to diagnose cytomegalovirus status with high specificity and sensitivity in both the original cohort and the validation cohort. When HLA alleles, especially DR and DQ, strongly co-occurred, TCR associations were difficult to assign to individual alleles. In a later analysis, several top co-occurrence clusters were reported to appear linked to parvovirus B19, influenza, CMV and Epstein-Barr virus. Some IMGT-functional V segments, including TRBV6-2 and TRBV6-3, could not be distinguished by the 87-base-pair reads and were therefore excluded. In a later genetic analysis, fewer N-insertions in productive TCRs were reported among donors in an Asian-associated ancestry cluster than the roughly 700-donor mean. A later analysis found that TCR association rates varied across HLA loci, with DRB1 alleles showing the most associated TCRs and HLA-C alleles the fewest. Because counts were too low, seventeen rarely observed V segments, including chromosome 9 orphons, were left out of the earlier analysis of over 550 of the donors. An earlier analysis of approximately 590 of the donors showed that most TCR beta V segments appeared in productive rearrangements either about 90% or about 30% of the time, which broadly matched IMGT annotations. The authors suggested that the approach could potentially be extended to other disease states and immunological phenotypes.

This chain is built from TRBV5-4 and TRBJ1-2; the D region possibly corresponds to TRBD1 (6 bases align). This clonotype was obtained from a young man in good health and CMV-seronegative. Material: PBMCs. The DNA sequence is TGTGCCAGCAGCGGAAACGGACAGAGTATTACCAGCTATGGCTACACCTTC. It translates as CASSGNGQSITSYGYTF.